This TCR beta chain derives from a study of spatial heterogeneity in lung cancer. The time point is: sample taken at primary tumor resection. Sequencing covered unsorted whole RNA taken from tumor, nontumor lung or frozen PBMC. There were 72 donors, all of them untreated patients with early-stage non-small cell lung cancer. TCRdb processed the 5' RACE reads anew with MiXCR; each CDR3 protein has one entry. The table records 80,000 to 95,000 distinct CDR3 sequences, approximately 8.6% of them present only once. Source: PBMCs, taken at surgery. This receptor was obtained from a male donor with early-stage non-small cell lung cancer.

CDR3 sequence: CASSSTGGNGYTF. The CDR3 region has the DNA TGCGCCAGCAGCTCGACAGGGGGCAATGGCTACACCTTC. V is TRBV5-1 and J is TRBJ1-2; 10 nucleotides line up with TRBD1. The CDR3 extends over 13 amino acids. Trimming at V came to 3 bases and at J to 6 bases, leaving 2 bases not matched to a gene. Germline CDR1 and CDR2: SGHRS and YFSETQ. The full variable domain, with the rest looked up from reference TRBV5-1 and TRBJ1-2, is KAGVTQTPRYLIKTRGQQVTLSCSPISGHRSVSWYQQTPGQGLQFLFEYFSETQRNKGNFPGRFSGRQFSNSRSEMNVSTLELGDSALYLCASSSTGGNGYTFGSGTRLTVV.